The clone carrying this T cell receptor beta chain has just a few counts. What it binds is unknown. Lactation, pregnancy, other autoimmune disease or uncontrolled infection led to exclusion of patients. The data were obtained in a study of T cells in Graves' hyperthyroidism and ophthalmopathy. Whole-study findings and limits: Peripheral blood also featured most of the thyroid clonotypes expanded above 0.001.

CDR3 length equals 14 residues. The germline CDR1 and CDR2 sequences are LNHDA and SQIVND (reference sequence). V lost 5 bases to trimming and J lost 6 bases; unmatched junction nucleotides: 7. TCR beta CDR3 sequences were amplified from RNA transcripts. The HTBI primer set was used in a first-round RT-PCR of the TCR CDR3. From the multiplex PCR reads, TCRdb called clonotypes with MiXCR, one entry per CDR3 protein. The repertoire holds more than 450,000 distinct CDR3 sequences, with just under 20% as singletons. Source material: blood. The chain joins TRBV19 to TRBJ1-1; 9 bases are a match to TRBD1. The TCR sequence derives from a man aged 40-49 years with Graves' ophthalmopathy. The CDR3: CASSGGTGIAEAFF. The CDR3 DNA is TGTGCCAGTAGTGGGGGGACAGGGATCGCTGAAGCTTTCTTT.